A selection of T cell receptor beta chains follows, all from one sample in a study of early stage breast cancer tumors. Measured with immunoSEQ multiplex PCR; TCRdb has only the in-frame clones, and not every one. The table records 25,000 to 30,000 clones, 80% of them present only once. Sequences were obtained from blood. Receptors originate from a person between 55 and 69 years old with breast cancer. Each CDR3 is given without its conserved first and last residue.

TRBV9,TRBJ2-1,ASSLGTGRNEQF
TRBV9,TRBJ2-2,ASSPLASPNTGELF
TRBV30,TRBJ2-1,AWSSGLRAPF
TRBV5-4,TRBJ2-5,ASSLDQGAMRETQY
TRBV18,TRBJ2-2,ASSPGTQLTGELF
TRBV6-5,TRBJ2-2,ASSYPQGKNTGELF
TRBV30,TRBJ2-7,AWRVIGRGGRDEQY
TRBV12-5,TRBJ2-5,ASGFGGTQETQY
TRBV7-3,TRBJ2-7,ASSLTGGNSYEQY
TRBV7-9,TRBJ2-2,ASSGLLAGELF
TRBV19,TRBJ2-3,ASSKGGWTGDTQY
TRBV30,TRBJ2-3,AWSFDNSFSTDTQY
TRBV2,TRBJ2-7,ASSVQGYEQY
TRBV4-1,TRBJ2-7,ASSQDLASGTYEQY
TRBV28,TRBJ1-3,ASSGFRSGNTIY
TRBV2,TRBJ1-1,ASRSGTAAFTEAF
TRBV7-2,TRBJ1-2,ASSGSTGGYGYT
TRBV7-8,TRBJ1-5,ASSLIEYSNQPQH
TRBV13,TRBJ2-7,ASSLGASTYEQY
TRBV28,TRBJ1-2,ATRSDYGYT
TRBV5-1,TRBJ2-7,ASSGIGQGGEQY
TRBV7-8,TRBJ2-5,ASSSGLAGLETQY
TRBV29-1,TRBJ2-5,SADPGTGEFETQY
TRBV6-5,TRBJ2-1,ASTNVGTYNEQF
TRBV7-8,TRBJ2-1,ASSSGTGGPFNEQF
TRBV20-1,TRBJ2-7,SGEDTNEQY